What follows are 9 T cell receptor beta chains derived from one specimen sequenced in a study of blood T cell repertoires in COVID-19. Produced via immunoSEQ multiplex PCR; TCRdb's table is partial and in-frame only. The data contain fewer than 200,000 clones, 80% to 90% of them seen just once; the ten biggest clones take up over 7%. Sequenced sample: peripheral blood. The receptors stem from a man aged 45 to 65 with active or convalescent COVID-19.

V gene TRBV2 combines with J gene TRBJ2-1; 8 bases are shared with TRBD2. Trimming took 6 bases from V and 2 from J; bases not matched to a gene: 3. The germline gives CDR1 SNHLY, CDR2 FYNNEI. The CDR3 sequence is 14 residues long. The CDR3 loop is CASRSGSPYNEQFF. Written as DNA, the CDR3 is TGTGCCAGCAGGAGCGGGAGCCCCTACAATGAGCAGTTCTTC. The whole variable domain, remainder taken from reference TRBV2 and TRBJ2-1, is EPEVTQTPSHQVTQMGQEVILRCVPISNHLYFYWYRQILGQKVEFLVSFYNNEISEKSEIFDDQFSVERPDGSNFTLKIRSTKLEDSAMYFCASRSGSPYNEQFFGPGTRLTVL.

A few counts support this clone. J is TRBJ2-2 and V is TRBV7-9; 9 bases line up with TRBD2. The CDR3 runs 17 residues. Looked up from germline, CDR1 is SEHNR and CDR2 is FQNEAQ (reference sequence). V lost 2 bases and J lost 6; bases outside the gene matches: 10. In DNA form, the CDR3 reads TGTGCCAGCAGCTTAAGGACTAGCGAGGCCAGGTCCGGGGAGCTGTTTTTT. It translates to CASSLRTSEARSGELFF.

This clone was counted a few times. The rearrangement uses TRBV2 and TRBJ2-7; D might be TRBD1 (6 bases). The germline V gene encodes CDR1 SNHLY and CDR2 FYNNEI. V dropped 6 bases and J dropped 1 base, with 16 bases sitting between them. CDR3 length: 15 residues. The CDR3 nucleotides are TGTGCCAGCAGGGATTTCGGGACACCTTCCTACGAGCAGTACTTC. Translating it yields CASRDFGTPSYEQYF.

V and J are TRBV6-2 or TRBV6-3 and TRBJ2-7; D is possibly TRBD2 (6 bases). Germline CDR1 is MNHEY and CDR2 is SVGEGT. There are 17 residues in the CDR3. V lost 0 bases, J lost 4 bases, and 19 bases lay in between. The CDR3 DNA sequence: TGTGCCAGCAGTTACTCGAAAATTAGCGGTGAGCTATACGAGCAGTACTTC. It translates to CASSYSKISGELYEQYF.

V is TRBV6-5 and J is TRBJ1-4, with 10 bases lining up with TRBD1. The germline gives CDR1 MNHEY, CDR2 SVGAGI. V was clipped by 6 bases and J by 7 bases; unmatched bases: 2. The CDR3 contains 13 residues. CDR3 DNA: TGTGCCAGCAGCCGGGACAGGGGTGAAAAACTGTTTTTT. This sequence encodes CASSRDRGEKLFF.

This chain links TRBV29-1 with TRBJ2-5; TRBD1 agrees at 7 bases. Per the germline V gene, CDR1 is SQVTM and CDR2 is ANQGSEA. The length of the CDR3 is 13 residues. Unmatched junction bases numbered 2, after V lost 3 bases and J lost 1 base. As DNA, the CDR3 is TGCAGCGTTGATTGGACAGGCCAAGAGACCCAGTACTTC. This sequence encodes CSVDWTGQETQYF.

By sample fraction, this clone is medium-sized. V gene TRBV6-6 combines with J gene TRBJ2-1, with TRBD2 identical over 12 bases. This CDR3 has 13 residues. From germline, CDR1 is MNHNY and CDR2 SVGAGI (reference sequence). V shed 5 bases, J shed 9 bases, and the junction held 2 bases outside the gene matches. CDR3 sequence: CASSQLAGGEQFF. DNA for the CDR3: TGTGCCAGCAGTCAACTAGCGGGAGGTGAGCAGTTCTTC.

The rearrangement joins TRBV30 to TRBJ2-3; 9 bases fit TRBD2. CDR3 length equals 14 residues. Trimming cost V 1 base and J 4 bases; bases outside gene matches: 3. The germline V gene has CDR1 GTSNPN and CDR2 SVGIG (reference sequence). CDR3 in amino acids: CAWSAAGGADTQYF. CDR3 coding DNA: TGTGCCTGGAGTGCAGCGGGAGGTGCAGATACGCAGTATTTT.

The V call is TRBV7-2, the J call TRBJ2-2; TRBD1 matches 7 bases. V dropped 4 bases and J dropped 2; count of bases not matched to a gene: 7. The CDR3 extends over 16 amino acids. Germline CDR1 reads SGHTA; CDR2 reads FQGNSA. Here the CDR3 DNA reads TGTGCCAGCAGCTCACAGACAGGGTTTAACACCGGGGAGCTGTTTTTT. It translates to CASSSQTGFNTGELFF.